This TCR beta chain was captured by sequencing in a study of T cell responses to AZD1222 COVID-19 vaccine. For the study at large: Pooling of second doses given at about 4 or about 12 weeks was done. Points from the study as a whole: Spike-spanning, vaccine-associated CD4 TCRs were dominant at 160-218 and 743-854.

On this clone itself: Its antigen is not identified.

Repertoires were generated with immunoSEQ multiplex PCR, while TCRdb's copy carries only in-frame clones and drops some. The sample carries under 150,000 clones, around 92% recorded once. This TCR was recovered from an adult in good health. The specimen was peripheral blood, collected on day 0 of AZD1222 vaccination.

CDR3 nucleotides: TGCGCCAGCAGCTTGGAGGTCAGTTCCTACAATGAGCAGTTCTTC. Amino acid sequence: CASSLEVSSYNEQFF. The genes are TRBV5-1 and TRBJ2-1; D not resolved. Per the germline V gene, CDR1 is SGHRS and CDR2 is YFSETQ. The length of the CDR3 is 15 residues. The ends were cut back, 0 bases at V and 1 base at J, with 8 bases in the middle.